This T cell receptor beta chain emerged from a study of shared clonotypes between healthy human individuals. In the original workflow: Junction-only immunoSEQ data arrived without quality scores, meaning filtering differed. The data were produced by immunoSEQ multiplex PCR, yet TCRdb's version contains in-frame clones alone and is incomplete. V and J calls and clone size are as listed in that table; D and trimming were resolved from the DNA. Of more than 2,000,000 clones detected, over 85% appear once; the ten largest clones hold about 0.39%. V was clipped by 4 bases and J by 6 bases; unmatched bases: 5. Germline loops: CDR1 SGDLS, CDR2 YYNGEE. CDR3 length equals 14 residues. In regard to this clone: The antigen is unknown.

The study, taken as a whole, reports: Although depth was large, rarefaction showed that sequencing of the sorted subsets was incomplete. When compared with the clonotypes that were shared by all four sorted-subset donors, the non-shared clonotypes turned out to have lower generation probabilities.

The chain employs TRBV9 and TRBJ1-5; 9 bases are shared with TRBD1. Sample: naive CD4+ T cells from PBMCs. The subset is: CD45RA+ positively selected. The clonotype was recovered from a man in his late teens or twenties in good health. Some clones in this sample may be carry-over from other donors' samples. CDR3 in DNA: TGTGCCAGCAGCCCGACAGGGGGTCGTCAGCCCCAGCATTTT. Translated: CASSPTGGRQPQHF.